This TCR beta chain was observed in a study of blood T cell repertoires in COVID-19 (dated by TCRdb to the early 2020s). Study-wide context: Samples from collaborators originated in the United States, Italy and Spain and spanned both the acute and convalescent phases of COVID-19. The material from the prospective study consisted of cDNA or gDNA derived from T cells, B-cell-depleted T cells, or PBMCs. The dataset comprised deeply sampled blood TCRbeta repertoires from subjects exposed to, actively infected with, or recovered from COVID-19. The repertoires were made available in a free public database intended to serve as a resource for research on the immune response to SARS-CoV-2. Samples were obtained from the ongoing ImmuneRACE study (first 160 participants) and from roughly 1,300 subjects provided by 6 global collaborators. Nearly every sample came with metadata listing a de-identified subject ID, COVID-19 status, age in years and sex. HLA class I and class II types, where available, came from metadata supplied by the sample provider rather than from assay-based typing. Broader findings and caveats from the paper: The amount of clinical and demographic metadata varied by source and participant and was provided uncurated.

Relative to germline, V is 6 bases shorter and J is 4 bases shorter, with 7 bases between their ends. From the cysteine up to the phenylalanine, the CDR3 has a length of 13 residues. The only DNA kept is the CDR3, 39 bases in frame from the first base. CDR1 is given as MNHEY and CDR2 as SVGAGI, both from the germline V gene. TCRbeta CDR3 regions were amplified from genomic DNA using the immunoSEQ Assay, a bias-controlled multiplex PCR. For the original study's pipeline: Within the assay, amplification of reference gene primers was used to estimate how many nucleated cells each sample contained. To quantify the absolute abundance of each unique TCRbeta CDR3 rearrangement, sequence reads were collapsed and filtered. For each sample, productive Simpson clonality was calculated as the square root of Simpson's diversity index across productive rearrangements. Not all clones reach the TCRdb copy of this immuneACCESS table, which keeps in-frame sequences only. Checked studies attribute under half of the gap to unresolved V genes and leave the rest unexplained. Clone size and the V and J calls come from that table; the DNA yielded D and trimming. In all, the sample holds 240,000 or so clones, and 70% to 90% of those were seen once. Around 0.98% of the sample goes to the ten largest clones.

Samples from volunteer blood donors who had recovered from COVID-19 were contributed by a second Seattle source. The collaborating institutions used their own protocols to collect whole blood in K2EDTA tubes. For TCRbeta analysis, collaborator samples were shipped as frozen whole blood, as isolated PBMCs, or as DNA extracted from either sample type. On this clone: The specificity of this receptor is unknown. It has no much larger one-base neighbor in the sample; base qualities were not kept.

The TCR originated in a woman in her forties who had recovered from COVID-19. Recombination linked TRBV6-5 to TRBJ2-6; TRBD2 is a weak D gene call, 5 bases matching. Sequencing was done on a sample of peripheral blood. The CDR3: CASRGSGANVLTF. In nucleotides, the sequence is TGTGCCAGCAGAGGGAGCGGGGCCAACGTCCTGACTTTC.